Listed here is a single T cell receptor beta chain. One end of the junction is discordant with germline, which a read error may explain. Making TCR beta cDNA involved approximately 0.5 ug total RNA and a constant-region primer. Three-round nested multiplex PCR performed with slightly modified ARM-PCR produced the TCR beta libraries. TRBV1-TRBV30 forward primers paired with a C-beta reverse primer drove the first two PCR rounds, 10 cycles each. TCRdb re-called the multiplex PCR reads with MiXCR, one entry per CDR3 protein. The sample carries 100,000 or so distinct CDR3 sequences, around 80% recorded once. Co-extraction of RNA and DNA was performed on roughly 20-31 mg of unsorted bulk tissue. The source of the sample is a study of tumor-infiltrating lymphocytes in primary liver carcinoma. Study-wide background: Donors had hepatocellular carcinoma or combined HCC and intrahepatic cholangiocarcinoma. Staging placed the tumors at T1-T3 N0M0, and they measured about 4 to 10 cm across.

The CDR3 extends over 15 amino acids. The germline CDR1 and CDR2 sequences are MNHNS and SASEGT. Sequencing was performed on liver tumor tissue from sampling region 3. As for subset: tumor region T3, left-lateral pole. The chain combines TRBV6-1 with TRBJ1-5; maybe TRBD1 (5 bases). The receptor was derived from a man aged 40-49 years with primary liver carcinoma and hepatitis B virus infection. CDR3 sequence reads: CASSEWGMGDQPQEF. The CDR3 nucleotides read TGTGCCAGCAGTGAATGGGGAATGGGGGATCAGCCCCAGGAATTT.